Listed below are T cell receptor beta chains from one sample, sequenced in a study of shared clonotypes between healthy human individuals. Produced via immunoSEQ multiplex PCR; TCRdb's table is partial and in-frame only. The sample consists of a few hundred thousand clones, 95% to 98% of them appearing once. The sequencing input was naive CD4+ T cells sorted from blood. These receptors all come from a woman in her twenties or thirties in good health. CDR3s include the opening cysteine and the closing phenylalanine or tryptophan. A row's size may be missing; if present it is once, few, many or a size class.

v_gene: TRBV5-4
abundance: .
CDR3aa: CASSSGTPGTEAFF

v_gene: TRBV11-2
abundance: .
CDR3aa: CASSKPRGSRDEQYF

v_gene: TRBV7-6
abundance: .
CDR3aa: CASSRGFSGSSTDTQYF

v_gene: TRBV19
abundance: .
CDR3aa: CASRPIGGVAKNIQYF

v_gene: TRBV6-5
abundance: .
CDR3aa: CASSYNQGTNSPLHF

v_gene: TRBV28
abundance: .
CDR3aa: CASSTSSTYEQYF

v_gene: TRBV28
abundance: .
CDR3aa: CASSLGRDNYGYTF

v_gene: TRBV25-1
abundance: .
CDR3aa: CASSGTFGNTIYF

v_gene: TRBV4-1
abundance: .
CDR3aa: CASSPLRDGTYEQYF

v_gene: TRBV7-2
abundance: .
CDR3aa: CASSQTSSSYNEQFF

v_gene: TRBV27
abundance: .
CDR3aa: CASSETGTGNSYEQYF

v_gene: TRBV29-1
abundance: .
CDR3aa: CSVQASRSSQYF

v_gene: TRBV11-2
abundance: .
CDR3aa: CASSLTVGRSSYEQYF

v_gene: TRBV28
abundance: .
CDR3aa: CASILGGTGRNEKLFF

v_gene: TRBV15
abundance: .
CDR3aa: CATSRGRANTGELFF

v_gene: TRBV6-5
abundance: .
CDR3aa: CASRGTGNEKLFF

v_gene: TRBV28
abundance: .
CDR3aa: CASSFGGTSIYEQYF

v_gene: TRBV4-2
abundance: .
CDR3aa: CASSFQGLAGSGAGTDTQYF

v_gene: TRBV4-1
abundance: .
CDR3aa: CAGSRRQGWGTEAFF

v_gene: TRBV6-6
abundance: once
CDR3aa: CASSYSGRLNEQFF

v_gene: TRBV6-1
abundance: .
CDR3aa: CASSEGHTGGGYTF

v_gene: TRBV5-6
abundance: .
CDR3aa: CASSLLVANTEAFF

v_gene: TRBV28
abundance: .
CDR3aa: CASSRSSSWYEQYF

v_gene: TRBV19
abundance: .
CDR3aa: CASSRLGGDNQPQHF

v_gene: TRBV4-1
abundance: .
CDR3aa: CASSQVGGVAGANVLTF

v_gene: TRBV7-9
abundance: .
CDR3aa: CASSLVSGELFF

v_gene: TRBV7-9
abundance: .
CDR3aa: CASSFGDLNTGELFF

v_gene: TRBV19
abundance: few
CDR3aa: CASRAAVTEAFF

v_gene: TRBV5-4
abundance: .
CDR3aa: CASSLEALAGVHNEQFF

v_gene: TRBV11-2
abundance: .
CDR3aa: CASGNYEQYF

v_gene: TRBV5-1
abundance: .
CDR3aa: CASSIGTSGFYEQYF

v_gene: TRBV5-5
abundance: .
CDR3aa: CASSLTIHSNQPQHF

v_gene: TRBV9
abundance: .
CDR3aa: CASSVGLAVSYNEQFF

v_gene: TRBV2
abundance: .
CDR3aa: CASSLTGQESPLHF

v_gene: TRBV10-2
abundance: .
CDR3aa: CASSHSSGEETQYF

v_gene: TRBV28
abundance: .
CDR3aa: CASSLSSYEQYF

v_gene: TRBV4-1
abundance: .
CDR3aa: CASSQAGSGSAYNEQFF

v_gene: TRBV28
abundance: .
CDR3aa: CASSSPGQGKTEAFF

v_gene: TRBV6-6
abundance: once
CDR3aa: CASSYSREKLFF

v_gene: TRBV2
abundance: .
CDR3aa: CASRLTARGDTEAFF

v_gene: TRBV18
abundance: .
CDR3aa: CASSPRAGGIVNEQFF

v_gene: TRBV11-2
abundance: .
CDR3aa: CASRIQGGSGELFF

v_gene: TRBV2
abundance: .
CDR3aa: CASSIQGRDTGELFF

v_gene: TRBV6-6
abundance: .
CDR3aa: CASRSGTGGSYEQYF